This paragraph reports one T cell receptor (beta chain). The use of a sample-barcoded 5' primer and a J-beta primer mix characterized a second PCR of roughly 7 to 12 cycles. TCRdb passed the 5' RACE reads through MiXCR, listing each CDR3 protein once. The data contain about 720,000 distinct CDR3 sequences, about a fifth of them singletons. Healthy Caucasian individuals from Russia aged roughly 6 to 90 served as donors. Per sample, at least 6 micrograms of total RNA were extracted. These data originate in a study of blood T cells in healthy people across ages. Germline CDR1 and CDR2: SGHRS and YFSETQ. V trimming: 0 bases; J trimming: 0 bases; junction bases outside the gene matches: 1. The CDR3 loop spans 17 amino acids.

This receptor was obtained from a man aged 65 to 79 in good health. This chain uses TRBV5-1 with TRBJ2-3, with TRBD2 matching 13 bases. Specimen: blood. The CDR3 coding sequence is TGCGCCAGCAGCTTGGAGGGACTAGCGGGAAGCACAGATACGCAGTATTTT. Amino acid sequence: CASSLEGLAGSTDTQYF.